This T cell receptor (beta chain) was sequenced in a study of cytomegalovirus exposure and HLA in healthy donors. Study conclusions and caveats: Most TCR beta V segments were productive about 90% or about 30% of the time in an earlier analysis. Of the V segments, some could not be distinguished, including TRBV6-2 and TRBV6-3, and were excluded. In vitro work confirmed that three CMV-associated chains recognize CMV antigens.

The CDR3 spans 11 residues. The J segment lost 6 bases and the V segment lost 4 bases, leaving 2 bases of the junction unmatched. Germline CDR1 SQVTM, CDR2 ANQGSEA. To note about this clone: The antigen is unknown.

Vbeta (60) and Jbeta (13) primers were used in the PCR. Assay: immunoSEQ multiplex PCR; the TCRdb copy retains only in-frame clones and omits some. The sample has more than 200,000 clones, about 80% seen once. Sequencing used PBMCs. This TCR derives from a man aged 35 to 55 in good health and CMV-seronegative. The V gene is TRBV29-1, the J gene TRBJ2-7, with 8 bases lining up with TRBD1. Here the CDR3 reads CSVGTGFEQYF. The DNA for the CDR3 is TGCAGCGTTGGGACAGGGTTCGAGCAGTACTTC.